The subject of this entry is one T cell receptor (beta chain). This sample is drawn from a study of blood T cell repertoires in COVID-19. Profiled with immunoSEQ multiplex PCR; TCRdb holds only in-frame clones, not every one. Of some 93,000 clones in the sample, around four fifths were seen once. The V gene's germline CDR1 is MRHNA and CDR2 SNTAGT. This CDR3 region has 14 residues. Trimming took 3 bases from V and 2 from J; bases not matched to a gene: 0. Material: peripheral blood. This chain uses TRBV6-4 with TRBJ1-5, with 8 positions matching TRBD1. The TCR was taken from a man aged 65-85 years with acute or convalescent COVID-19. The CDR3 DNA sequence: TGTGCCAGCAGTGAACAGGGGGGCAATCAGCCCCAGCATTTT. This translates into CASSEQGGNQPQHF.